These 27 T cell receptor beta chains share one sample of origin, sequenced in a study of OX40 agonist ivuxolimab in advanced cancers. Repertoires were generated with immunoSEQ multiplex PCR, while TCRdb's copy carries only in-frame clones and drops some. The sample has about 79,000 clones; just over 85% are singletons. Sequences were derived from CD4+ or CD8+ T cells sorted from blood, sampled in a trial of the OX40 agonist ivuxolimab. The receptors derive from an adult with an advanced solid tumor such as melanoma, head and neck, liver or kidney cancer.

V usage is TRBV29-1 and J usage is TRBJ2-3, with D maybe TRBD2 (5 bases). The CDR3 length is 14 residues. Between the trimmed V and J ends, which lost 1 base and 3 bases, there was a span of 11 bases. Germline lookup yields CDR1 SQVTM and CDR2 ANQGSEA. The DNA for the CDR3 is TGCAGCGTTGAAGGTTGGACTGGGACAGATACGCAGTATTTT. It is translated as CSVEGWTGTDTQYF.

The CDR3: CASSPGTQSTDTQYF. CDR3 bases: TGTGCCAGCAGCCCCGGGACACAGAGCACAGATACGCAGTATTTT. The rearrangement joins TRBV7-6 to TRBJ2-3, with D possibly TRBD1 on 6 matching bases. The CDR3 contains 15 residues. V lost 5 bases to trimming and J lost 0 bases, with 12 bases between them. Germline values: CDR1 SGHVS, CDR2 FNYEAQ. The full variable domain, in which reference TRBV7-6 and TRBJ2-3 provide the parts outside the CDR3, is GAGVSQSPRYKVTKRGQDVALRCDPISGHVSLYWYRQALGQGPEFLTYFNYEAQQDKSGLPNDRFSAERPEGSISTLTIQRTEQRDSAMYRCASSPGTQSTDTQYFGPGTRLTVL.

This sequence joins TRBV19 and TRBJ2-7; 8 bases fit TRBD2. CDR1 and CDR2 from the germline V gene are LNHDA and SQIVND (reference sequence). J lost 5 bases, V lost 5 bases, and 5 bases had no gene match. The CDR3 loop spans 13 amino acids. CDR3 DNA sequence: TGTGCCAGTAGTTTTCGAGCGGGGGACGAGCAGTACTTC. Protein product: CASSFRAGDEQYF.

The rearrangement joins TRBV5-6 to TRBJ1-2, with D unclear. V lost 2 bases and J lost 8, with 16 bases in between. The CDR3 totals 14 residues. Germline assignment: CDR1 SGHDT and CDR2 YYEEEE. CDR3 DNA: TGTGCCAGCAGCTTTATTTATGCGAGAGAAGGCTACACCTTC. Amino acids: CASSFIYAREGYTF.

V gene TRBV1 combines with J gene TRBJ2-1; TRBD2 was called by the table and not checked on the DNA. TRBV1 is an annotated pseudogene. The CDR3 covers 16 residues. The chain's CDR3 is CTSSYRPSGRYDEQFF. CDR3 sequence (DNA): TGCACCAGCAGCTATAGGCCTAGCGGGAGATACGATGAGCAGTTCTTC.

This chain joins TRBV28 and TRBJ2-1, with 14 bases matching TRBD2. The J segment lost 0 bases and the V segment lost 4 bases, leaving 11 bases of the junction unmatched. Germline CDR1 MDHEN, CDR2 SYDVKM. The CDR3 runs to 20 residues. The CDR3 nucleotides are TGTGCCAGCAGTTCACCGGGGACTAGCGGGAGTTGGATCTCCTACAATGAGCAGTTCTTC. Protein sequence: CASSSPGTSGSWISYNEQFF.

The CDR3 DNA sequence: TGCGCCAGCAGCCGAGAGACAGGGTCCCTCTCCTACGAGCAGTACTTC. Its translation is CASSRETGSLSYEQYF. The chain joins TRBV4-1 to TRBJ2-7; 7 bases align to TRBD1. This CDR3 has 16 residues. V was pared by 4 bases and J by 0 bases, with 9 bases of the junction left unmatched. Germline V gene sequence: CDR1 MGHRA, CDR2 YSYEKL.

The CDR3 nucleotides are TGCGCCAGCAGCTCGGAAGCGAACACCGGGGAGCTGTTTTTT. Translating it yields CASSSEANTGELFF. The rearrangement links TRBV5-1 to TRBJ2-2, with D unresolved. CDR3 length: 14 residues. Trimming removed 3 bases at V and 0 bases at J, with 6 bases between. In germline, CDR1 is SGHRS, CDR2 YFSETQ.

The rearrangement links TRBV11-2 to TRBJ2-3, with a possible D match to TRBD2 (6 bases). The germline V gene encodes CDR1 SGHAT and CDR2 FQNNGV. The CDR3 covers 16 residues. V lost 5 bases and J lost 2, with 17 bases in between. Here the CDR3 DNA reads TGTGCCAGCAGCCCGACGTTTGGGGACTCCACAGATACGCAGTATTTT. Translating it yields CASSPTFGDSTDTQYF.

The chain carries TRBV5-1 and TRBJ2-3; tentative D call: TRBD1 (5 bases). The CDR3 loop spans 16 amino acids. Deletions cut 0 bases from V and 4 bases from J, with 15 bases between. The V gene's germline CDR1 is SGHRS and CDR2 YFSETQ. CDR3 bases: TGCGCCAGCAGCTTGGACCCTTCAGGGATGGCAGATACGCAGTATTTT. This encodes CASSLDPSGMADTQYF.

This clone was observed a single time. V usage is TRBV6-1 and J usage is TRBJ2-3, with 8 bases lining up with TRBD2. Trimming removed 3 bases from V and 1 base from J; junction bases left unmatched: 12. Germline assignment: CDR1 MNHNS and CDR2 SASEGT. This CDR3 spans 18 amino acids. CDR3: CASSDPYRPGGRTDTQYF. Here the CDR3 DNA reads TGTGCCAGCAGTGACCCTTATAGACCGGGAGGGCGCACAGATACGCAGTATTTT.

The chain couples TRBV4-1 to TRBJ2-1; TRBD2 aligns across 10 bases. CDR3 length: 16 amino acids. The V and J ends lost 4 bases and 4 bases, in that order; junction bases with no gene match: 7. Germline V gene lookup returns CDR1 MGHRA and CDR2 YSYEKL. The CDR3 spells CASSPRTSGAYNEQFF. CDR3 bases: TGCGCCAGCAGCCCCCGGACTAGCGGCGCTTACAATGAGCAGTTCTTC.

The V gene is TRBV9, the J gene TRBJ2-1; TRBD1 might be the D (6 bases). Deletions cut 3 bases from V and 2 bases from J, with 15 bases between. CDR1 is SGDLS, CDR2 YYNGEE, per germline. The CDR3 is made up of 16 amino acids. The CDR3 is CASSARRGGAYNEQFF. In DNA, the CDR3 is TGTGCCAGCAGCGCCCGGAGAGGGGGTGCCTACAATGAGCAGTTCTTC.

This chain uses TRBV30 with TRBJ2-5; 8 nucleotides agree with TRBD1. The CDR3 covers 13 residues. The V and J ends lost 7 bases and 0 bases, in that order; junction bases with no gene match: 4. Germline assignment: CDR1 GTSNPN and CDR2 SVGIG (reference sequence). The CDR3 DNA sequence: TGTGCCTCCGACAGGGGAGACCAAGAGACCCAGTACTTC. This translates into CASDRGDQETQYF.

There are a few counts of this clone. V is TRBV19 and J is TRBJ2-7; TRBD2 matches at 11 bases. With V trimmed by 4 bases and J by 5 bases, 7 bases remained unmatched. CDR3 length equals 15 residues. Per the germline V gene, CDR1 is LNHDA and CDR2 is SQIVND (reference sequence). The CDR3 DNA reads as TGTGCCAGTAGTAAACTAGCGGGAGCTGGCCACGAGCAGTACTTC. Its translation is CASSKLAGAGHEQYF.

This chain joins TRBV11-2 and TRBJ1-4; 8 bases align to TRBD1. Trimming removed 5 bases from V and 8 bases from J; junction bases left unmatched: 13. CDR1 SGHAT and CDR2 FQNNGV come from the germline V gene. The CDR3 loop spans 16 amino acids. The CDR3 spells CASSPLAQGVREKLFF. The CDR3 DNA sequence: TGTGCCAGCAGCCCCCTAGCACAGGGGGTTAGGGAAAAACTGTTTTTT.

The rearrangement joins TRBV19 to TRBJ1-5; no clear D. The CDR3 extends over 12 amino acids. Germline-derived CDR1 and CDR2 are LNHDA and SQIVND (reference sequence). The V end was cut by 10 bases, the J end by 7 bases, with 14 bases between. The CDR3 DNA is TGTGCCACCCCGGGGAGTTCGCAGCCCCAGCATTTT. It encodes CATPGSSQPQHF.

The V call is TRBV9, the J call TRBJ2-5, with D hard to call. CDR3 size: 14 residues. Trimming left V 0 bases short and J 2 bases short, with 8 bases between. Germline lookup yields CDR1 SGDLS and CDR2 YYNGEE. CDR3 nucleotide sequence: TGTGCCAGCAGCGTAGGTGGGCAGCAAGAGACCCAGTACTTC. Translating it yields CASSVGGQQETQYF.

The V and J genes are TRBV7-9 and TRBJ2-1; unclear D gene. This CDR3 is 12 amino acids long. Germline values: CDR1 SEHNR, CDR2 FQNEAQ (reference sequence). V gave up 5 bases and J gave up 13 bases, with 15 bases separating them. The CDR3 loop is CASSQGTRFQFF. In DNA form, the CDR3 reads TGTGCCAGCAGCCAAGGAACGCGCTTTCAGTTCTTC.

V is TRBV5-1 and J is TRBJ1-1; 7 nucleotides agree with TRBD1. There are 16 residues in the CDR3. Germline V CDR1 and CDR2: SGHRS, YFSETQ. J lost 4 bases, V lost 0 bases, and 9 bases had no gene match. CDR3 residues: CASSLDPQGSGTEAFF. The CDR3 DNA reads as TGCGCCAGCAGCTTGGATCCACAGGGGTCAGGCACTGAAGCTTTCTTT.

Only one count was recorded for this clone. This rearrangement joins TRBV30 to TRBJ2-5, with TRBD2 matching 9 bases. Trimming cost V 1 base and J 7 bases; bases outside gene matches: 10. CDR3 length: 15 residues. CDR1 is GTSNPN, CDR2 SVGIG, per germline (reference sequence). CDR3 amino acids: CAWSGASGTIGTQYF. CDR3 nucleotides: TGTGCCTGGAGTGGGGCTAGCGGGACGATTGGGACCCAGTACTTC. Based on the CDR3 plus reference TRBV30 and TRBJ2-5, the full variable domain is SQTIHQWPATLVQPVGSPLSLECTVEGTSNPNLYWYRQAAGRGLQLLFYSVGIGQISSEVPQNLSASRPQDRQFILSSKKLLLSDSGFYLCAWSGASGTIGTQYFGPGTRLLVL.

This clone was found a few times. Distinct nucleotide sequences in the sample also encode this CDR3. This chain connects TRBV5-1 to TRBJ2-3; TRBD1 might be the D (5 bases). The CDR3 spans 13 residues. Germline assignment: CDR1 SGHRS and CDR2 YFSETQ. The ends were cut back, 2 bases at V and 1 base at J, with 5 bases in the middle. This CDR3 reads CASSLQGTDTQYF. CDR3 in DNA: TGCGCCAGCAGCTTACAGGGCACAGATACGCAGTATTTT.

The genes are TRBV6-1 and TRBJ2-7, with D perhaps being TRBD1 or TRBD2 (5 bases each). The CDR3 totals 15 residues. V was pared by 3 bases and J by 2 bases, with 14 bases between. Germline V CDR1 and CDR2: MNHNS, SASEGT. The CDR3 nucleotides read TGTGCCAGCAGTGACTTGCGTGGGACGGCCTACGAGCAGTACTTC. The encoded protein is CASSDLRGTAYEQYF.

This clone appeared a few times. Here the CDR3 DNA reads TGTGCCAGCTCACAACGGGCTGCTGGAGAGACCCAGTACTTC. Its protein is CASSQRAAGETQYF. The chain is built from TRBV18 and TRBJ2-5, with D unclear. V was cut by 4 bases and J by 4 bases, with 13 bases left in between. The CDR3 covers 14 residues. Germline V CDR1 and CDR2: KGHSH, LQKENI.

The chain recombines TRBV5-1 with TRBJ1-4, with D perhaps TRBD1 (6 bases). Germline lookup yields CDR1 SGHRS and CDR2 YFSETQ. V lost 5 bases and J lost 7, with 18 bases in between. The CDR3 spans 15 residues. The CDR3 nucleotides read TGCGCCAGCAGTCTAGGGGGGGTCGTAGGTGAAAAACTGTTTTTT. Translated: CASSLGGVVGEKLFF.

V usage is TRBV11-2 and J usage is TRBJ1-1; 7 bases agree with TRBD1. The CDR3 contains 14 residues. Germline loops: CDR1 SGHAT, CDR2 FQNNGV. Losses at the gene ends were 2 bases for V and 4 bases for J; bases not matched to a gene: 4. The CDR3 loop reads CASSLSRGSTEAFF. The DNA of the CDR3 is TGTGCCAGCAGCTTAAGCAGGGGGTCCACTGAAGCTTTCTTT.

The rearrangement joins TRBV2 to TRBJ2-7; perhaps TRBD1 as D (5 bases). The V gene's germline CDR1 is SNHLY and CDR2 FYNNEI. The CDR3 loop spans 13 amino acids. Trimming shortened V by 7 bases and J by 2 bases, and 12 bases separated the two germline ends. The CDR3 region is CASNVAGPYEQYF. In nucleotides, the CDR3 is TGTGCCAGCAATGTAGCAGGGCCCTACGAGCAGTACTTC.